The sequence of this T cell receptor beta chain was determined in a study of blood T cell repertoires in COVID-19. The overall study: The origin of the acute and convalescent COVID-19 samples was the United States, Italy and Spain. The cDNA or gDNA used as material had been derived from T cells, B-cell-depleted T cells, or PBMCs.

Per the original data handling: Amplified reference gene primers provided the basis for estimating nucleated cell counts. Data came from immunoSEQ multiplex PCR; TCRdb stores just in-frame clones and leaves some out. The V and J calls and clone size are taken from that table; D and trimming were inferred from the DNA. Of some 100,000 clones listed, roughly 90% are singletons. The germline V gene encodes CDR1 MGHDK and CDR2 SYGVNS. The length of the CDR3 is 13 residues. Trimming removed 10 bases from V and 8 bases from J, with 17 bases in between. The TCR originated in a man in his sixties with acute or convalescent COVID-19. Sequencing was done on a sample of peripheral blood. This chain joins TRBV25-1 and TRBJ1-4, with D perhaps matching TRBD1 (5 bases). The CDR3 is CATSVGAAEKLFF. CDR3 in DNA: TGTGCCACCTCGGTTGGGGCGGCGGAAAAACTGTTTTTT.